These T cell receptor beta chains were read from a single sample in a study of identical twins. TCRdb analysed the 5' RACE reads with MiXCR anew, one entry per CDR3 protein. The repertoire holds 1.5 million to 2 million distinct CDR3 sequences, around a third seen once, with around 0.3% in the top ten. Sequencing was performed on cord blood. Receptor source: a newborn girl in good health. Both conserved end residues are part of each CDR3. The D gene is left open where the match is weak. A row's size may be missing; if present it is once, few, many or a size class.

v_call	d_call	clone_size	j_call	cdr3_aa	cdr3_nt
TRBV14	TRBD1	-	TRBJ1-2	CVSSPGQGAIGGYTF	TGTGTCAGCAGTCCAGGTCAGGGGGCGATTGGTGGCTACACCTTC
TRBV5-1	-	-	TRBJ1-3	CASSLYSLLGNTIYF	TGCGCCAGCAGCCTATACTCGCTTCTCGGAAACACCATATATTTT
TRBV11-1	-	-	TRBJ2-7	CASSLGVRTYEQYF	TGTGCCAGCAGCTTAGGCGTCAGGACCTACGAGCAGTACTTC
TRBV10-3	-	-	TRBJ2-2	CATAITGNTGELFF	TGTGCCACCGCTATAACAGGGAACACCGGGGAGCTGTTTTTT
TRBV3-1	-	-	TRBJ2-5	CASSPPNPYEQYF	TGTGCCAGCAGCCCCCCGAACCCATATGAGCAGTACTTC
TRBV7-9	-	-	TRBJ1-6	CASSSGAYNSPLHF	TGTGCCAGCAGCTCAGGTGCTTATAATTCACCCCTCCACTTT
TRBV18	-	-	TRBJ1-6	CASSPLTKNSPLHF	TGTGCCAGCTCACCGCTGACCAAGAATTCACCCCTCCACTTT
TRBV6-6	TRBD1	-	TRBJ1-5	CANSTPLQGAKGQPQHF	TGTGCCAACAGTACCCCACTACAGGGGGCGAAGGGGCAGCCCCAGCATTTT
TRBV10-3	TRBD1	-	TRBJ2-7	CAILGQGAYEQYF	TGTGCCATCTTAGGACAGGGGGCCTACGAGCAGTACTTC
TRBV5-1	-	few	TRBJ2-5	CASSYWRGTPETQYF	TGCGCCAGCAGCTATTGGAGGGGGACACCAGAGACCCAGTACTTC
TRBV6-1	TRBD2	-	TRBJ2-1	CASRPGLAGGPSYNEQFF	TGTGCCAGCAGACCTGGACTAGCGGGAGGGCCGAGTTACAATGAGCAGTTCTTC
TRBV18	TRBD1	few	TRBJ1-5	CASSTGQGIQPQHF	TGTGCCAGCTCAACGGGACAGGGGATTCAGCCCCAGCATTTT
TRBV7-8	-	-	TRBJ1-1	CASSLSLQGPTWAFF	TGTGCCAGCAGCTTGAGTCTACAGGGTCCCACGTGGGCTTTCTTT
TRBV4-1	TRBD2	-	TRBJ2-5	CASSQVLAGVYQETQYF	TGCGCCAGCAGCCAAGTCCTGGCGGGGGTGTACCAAGAGACCCAGTACTTC
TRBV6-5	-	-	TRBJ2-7	CAGRQTGTYEQYF	TGTGCCGGCAGACAGACTGGTACCTACGAGCAGTACTTC
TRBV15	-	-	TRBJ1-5	CATSSFSGGQPQHF	TGTGCCACCAGCAGTTTTTCAGGCGGCCAGCCCCAGCATTTT
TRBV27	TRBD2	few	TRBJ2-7	CASSLMGGGGEQYF	TGTGCCAGCAGTTTAATGGGCGGGGGGGGCGAGCAGTACTTC
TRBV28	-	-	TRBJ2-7	CASSGRYQYF	TGTGCCAGCAGTGGTCGGTATCAGTACTTC
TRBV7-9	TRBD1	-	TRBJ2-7	CASSLVLAGGEQYF	TGTGCCAGCAGCTTAGTTTTGGCAGGGGGCGAGCAGTACTTC
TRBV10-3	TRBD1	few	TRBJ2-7	CAISEQGQGYEQYF	TGTGCCATCAGTGAGCAGGGACAGGGTTACGAGCAGTACTTC
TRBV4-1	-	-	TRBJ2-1	CASSQNRIFSYNEQFF	TGCGCCAGCAGCCAGAACAGGATTTTCTCCTACAATGAGCAGTTCTTC
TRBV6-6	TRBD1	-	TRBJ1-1	CASSYLGQGRTEAFF	TGTGCCAGCAGTTACCTCGGACAGGGTCGCACTGAAGCTTTCTTT
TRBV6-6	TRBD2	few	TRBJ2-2	CATPSGRNTGELFF	TGTGCCACCCCTAGCGGGAGGAACACCGGGGAGCTGTTTTTT
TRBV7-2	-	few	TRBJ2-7	CASSLGGDFHTYEQYF	TGTGCCAGCAGCTTAGGGGGGGACTTCCATACCTACGAGCAGTACTTC
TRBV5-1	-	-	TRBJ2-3	CASNSLGGTDTQYF	TGCGCCAGCAACTCACTGGGGGGCACAGATACGCAGTATTTT
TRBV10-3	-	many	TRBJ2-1	CAIRPGFGSYNEQFF	TGTGCCATCAGACCAGGGTTTGGCTCCTACAATGAGCAGTTCTTC
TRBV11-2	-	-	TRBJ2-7	CASSFLRGSSYEQYF	TGTGCCAGCAGCTTCCTACGGGGGAGCTCCTACGAGCAGTACTTC
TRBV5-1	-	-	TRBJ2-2	CASSLVRGSTGELFF	TGCGCCAGCAGCTTGGTGCGGGGCTCCACCGGGGAGCTGTTTTTT
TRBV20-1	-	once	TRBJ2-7	CSAREGDRSYEQYF	TGCAGTGCTAGAGAAGGAGACCGCTCCTACGAGCAGTACTTC
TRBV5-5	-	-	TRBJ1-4	CASSETGGSEKLFF	TGTGCCAGCAGCGAGACAGGAGGGAGTGAAAAACTGTTTTTT
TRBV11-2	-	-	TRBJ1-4	CASSNRDPLEKLFF	TGTGCCAGCAGCAACAGGGACCCCTTAGAAAAACTGTTTTTT
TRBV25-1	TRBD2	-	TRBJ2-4	CASSELPGRGNIQYF	TGTGCCAGCAGTGAACTCCCGGGGAGGGGAAACATTCAGTACTTC